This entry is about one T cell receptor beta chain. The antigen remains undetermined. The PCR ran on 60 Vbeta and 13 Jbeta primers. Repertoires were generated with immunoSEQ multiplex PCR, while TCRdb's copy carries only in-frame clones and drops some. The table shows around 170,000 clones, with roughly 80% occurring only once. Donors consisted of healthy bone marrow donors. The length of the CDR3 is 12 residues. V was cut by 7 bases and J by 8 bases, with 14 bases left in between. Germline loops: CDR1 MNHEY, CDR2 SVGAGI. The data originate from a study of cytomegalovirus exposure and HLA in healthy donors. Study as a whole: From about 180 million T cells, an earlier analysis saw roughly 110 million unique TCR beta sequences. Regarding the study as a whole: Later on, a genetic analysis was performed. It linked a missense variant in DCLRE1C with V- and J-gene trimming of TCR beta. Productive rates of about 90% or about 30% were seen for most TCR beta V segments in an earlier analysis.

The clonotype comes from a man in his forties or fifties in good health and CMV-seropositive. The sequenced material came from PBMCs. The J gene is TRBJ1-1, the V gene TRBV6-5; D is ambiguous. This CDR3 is CASKQSLREAFF. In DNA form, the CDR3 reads TGTGCCAGCAAGCAATCGCTGAGAGAAGCTTTCTTT.